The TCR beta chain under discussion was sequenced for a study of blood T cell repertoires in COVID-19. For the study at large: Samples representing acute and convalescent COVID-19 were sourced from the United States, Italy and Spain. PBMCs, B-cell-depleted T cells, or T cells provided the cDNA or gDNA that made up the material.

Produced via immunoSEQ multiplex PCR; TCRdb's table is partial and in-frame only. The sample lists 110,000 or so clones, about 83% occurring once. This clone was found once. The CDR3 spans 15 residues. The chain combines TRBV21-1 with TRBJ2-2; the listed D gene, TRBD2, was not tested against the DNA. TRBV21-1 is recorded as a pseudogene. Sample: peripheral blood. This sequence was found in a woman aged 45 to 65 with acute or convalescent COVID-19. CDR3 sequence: CASSMRGSRSGELFF. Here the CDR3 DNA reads TGTGCCAGCAGCATGCGCGGGAGTCGGAGCGGGGAGCTGTTTTTT.